Only a few counts were recorded for the clone carrying this T cell receptor (beta chain). Its target is unknown. The CDR3 length is 15 residues. The germline V gene encodes CDR1 MNHNS and CDR2 SASEGT. V was clipped by 5 bases and J by 2 bases, with 10 bases between them. This specimen belongs to a study of T cells in Graves' hyperthyroidism and ophthalmopathy. Findings of the study overall: Researchers found most expanded thyroid clonotypes above 0.001 in blood as well. The model predicted ophthalmopathy a median 6.5 months before onset.

The diagnoses drew upon clinical symptoms, serum thyroxine and TRAb, thyroid ultrasound and orbital computed tomography. There were TCR beta CDR3 regions amplified from RNA transcripts. The HTBI primer set drove a first-round RT-PCR of the TCR CDR3. TCRdb reprocessed the multiplex PCR reads with MiXCR, giving one entry per CDR3 protein. The sample gives some 340,000 distinct CDR3 sequences, around 13% of which show up once; 34% is in the top ten. Sequencing was carried out using blood. This clonotype was sampled from a middle-aged woman with Graves' ophthalmopathy. This chain uses TRBV6-1 with TRBJ2-6; D gene ambiguous. CDR3 loop: CASSKSGTGANVLTF. As DNA, the CDR3 is TGTGCCAGCAGTAAATCGGGTACTGGGGCCAACGTCCTGACTTTC.